These 22 T cell receptor beta chains originate from one sample sequenced in a study of T cell responses to AZD1222 COVID-19 vaccine. Method: immunoSEQ multiplex PCR; TCRdb's copy keeps in-frame clones and lacks some. The sample has some 120,000 clones; roughly nine tenths are singletons. The input for sequencing was peripheral blood, taken on day 0 of AZD1222 vaccination. These receptors came from an adult in good health.

The CDR3, as DNA: TGTGCCAGCAGCTGGGGCCGGGAGGGCCGGGAGACCCAGTACTTC. Protein product: CASSWGREGRETQYF. This chain joins TRBV5-4 and TRBJ2-5; 8 positions match TRBD2. With V trimmed by 3 bases and J by 5 bases, 9 bases remained unmatched. Germline CDR1 reads SGHNT; CDR2 reads YYREEE (reference sequence). The CDR3 is 15 amino acids. Drawing the rest from reference TRBV5-4 and TRBJ2-5, the complete variable domain is ETGVTQSPTHLIKTRGQQVTLRCSSQSGHNTVSWYQQALGQGPQFIFQYYREEENGRGNFPPRFSGLQFPNYSSELNVNALELDDSALYLCASSWGREGRETQYFGPGTRLLVL.

Regarding this clone: Other nucleotide sequences from this sample produce the same CDR3. This chain joins TRBV5-1 and TRBJ1-1, with D unresolved. Trimming took 1 base from V and 1 from J, leaving 5 bases between them. CDR1 and CDR2 (germline): SGHRS, YFSETQ. The CDR3 runs to 13 residues. The CDR3 nucleotides are TGCGCCAGCAGCTTGCTCGCGAACACTGAAGCTTTCTTT. Protein sequence: CASSLLANTEAFF.

This clone has a single count. The chain employs TRBV30 and TRBJ2-1, with D perhaps assigned TRBD1 or TRBD2 (6 bases each). The V end was cut by 0 bases, the J end by 2 bases, with 8 bases between. The V gene's germline CDR1 is GTSNPN and CDR2 SVGIG (reference sequence). The CDR3 runs to 14 residues. CDR3 in DNA: TGTGCCTGGAGTGTGGGGGGCCCCTACAATGAGCAGTTCTTC. Translated: CAWSVGGPYNEQFF.

CDR3 protein: CASNSRGLVYNEQFF. For the CDR3, the DNA is TGTGCCAGCAATAGCAGGGGACTCGTCTACAATGAGCAGTTCTTC. This chain joins TRBV6-5 and TRBJ2-1; D tentatively fits TRBD1 or TRBD2 (6 bases each). The CDR3 spans 15 residues. V was clipped by 7 bases and J by 3 bases, with 16 bases between them. The V gene's germline CDR1 is MNHEY and CDR2 SVGAGI.

The chain joins TRBV7-9 to TRBJ2-1; TRBD2 agrees at 8 bases. After removal of 2 bases from V and 8 bases from J, the junction contained 20 bases not matched to a gene. The CDR3 sequence is 19 residues long. Germline V gives CDR1 SEHNR, CDR2 FQNEAQ (reference sequence). The chain's CDR3 is CASSLLGSGSAQKWYEQFF. The CDR3, as DNA: TGTGCCAGCAGCTTATTGGGGAGCGGGAGCGCGCAGAAGTGGTATGAGCAGTTCTTC.

The chain joins TRBV7-8 to TRBJ2-5, with 13 bases aligning to TRBD2. J was trimmed by 5 bases and V by 4 bases; bases with no gene match: 7. This CDR3 region has 16 residues. The germline V gene has CDR1 SGHVS and CDR2 FQNEAQ. This CDR3 reads CASSSRTSGSRETQYF. The CDR3 DNA reads TGTGCCAGCAGCTCGCGGACTAGCGGGAGCAGGGAGACCCAGTACTTC.

The V call is TRBV19, the J call TRBJ2-7; D is perhaps TRBD1 or TRBD2 (5 bases each). Germline CDR1 reads LNHDA; CDR2 reads SQIVND (reference sequence). The CDR3 loop spans 13 amino acids. Trimming stripped 10 bases from V and 3 bases from J, with 16 bases between. The CDR3 spells CATTGTEIYEQYF. CDR3 nucleotide sequence: TGTGCCACCACCGGGACGGAGATCTACGAGCAGTACTTC.

The chain joins TRBV7-3 to TRBJ2-1; no firm D call. CDR1 and CDR2 (germline): SGHTA, FQGTGA. V shed 5 bases and J shed 7 bases, with 12 bases lying between them. The CDR3 has 13 amino acids. As DNA, the CDR3 is TGTGCCAGCAGCCCGCATGGTGCTAATGAGCAGTTCTTC. Translated, it gives CASSPHGANEQFF.

The chain recombines TRBV9 with TRBJ2-7, with unresolved D. Germline V CDR1 and CDR2: SGDLS, YYNGEE. The ends were cut back, 3 bases at V and 3 bases at J, with 10 bases in the middle. The CDR3 has 13 amino acids. CDR3 region: CASSESVNYEQYF. The CDR3 DNA reads TGTGCCAGCAGCGAGAGCGTAAACTACGAGCAGTACTTC.

The V gene is TRBV6-2 or TRBV6-3, the J gene TRBJ1-2; TRBD1 might be the D (6 bases). Trimming pared 6 bases from V and 4 bases from J, leaving 9 bases between. The germline V gene has CDR1 MNHEY and CDR2 SVGEGT. The CDR3 consists of 12 residues. The CDR3 DNA sequence: TGTGCCAGCAGCTGGACAGCCTATGGCTACACCTTC. Translating it yields CASSWTAYGYTF.

This chain uses TRBV18 with TRBJ2-1; 7 bases map to TRBD2. Trimming took 3 bases from V and 8 from J; bases not matched to a gene: 10. This CDR3 is built from 15 residues. The germline V gene has CDR1 KGHSH and CDR2 LQKENI. CDR3 sequence (DNA): TGTGCCAGCTCACCTTTACCCAGCGGGATTTATGAGCAGTTCTTC. Amino acid sequence: CASSPLPSGIYEQFF.

The V and J genes are TRBV5-1 and TRBJ1-5; 9 nucleotides align to TRBD1. Losses at the gene ends were 7 bases for V and 7 bases for J; bases not matched to a gene: 12. Germline V gene lookup returns CDR1 SGHRS and CDR2 YFSETQ. The CDR3 length is 15 residues. CDR3 sequence reads: CASSRQGELGQPQHF. The CDR3 DNA is TGCGCCAGCTCTAGACAGGGGGAATTAGGACAGCCCCAGCATTTT. Drawing the rest from reference TRBV5-1 and TRBJ1-5, the complete variable domain is KAGVTQTPRYLIKTRGQQVTLSCSPISGHRSVSWYQQTPGQGLQFLFEYFSETQRNKGNFPGRFSGRQFSNSRSEMNVSTLELGDSALYLCASSRQGELGQPQHFGDGTRLSIL.

The chain has TRBV30 and TRBJ1-2; 12 bases are shared with TRBD1. The length of the CDR3 is 15 residues. Per the germline V gene, CDR1 is GTSNPN and CDR2 is SVGIG (reference sequence). Trimming took 1 base from V and 8 from J; bases not matched to a gene: 8. CDR3 region: CAWSEGDRGPQGYTF. In DNA form, the CDR3 reads TGTGCCTGGAGTGAGGGGGACAGGGGGCCTCAGGGCTACACCTTC.

The chain couples TRBV10-3 to TRBJ2-1; D ambiguous. The CDR3 runs to 12 residues. V was cut by 2 bases and J by 8 bases, with 7 bases left in between. CDR1 ENHRY and CDR2 SYGVKD come from the germline V gene. CDR3 loop: CAISESADEQFF. For the CDR3, the DNA is TGTGCCATCAGTGAGAGCGCGGATGAGCAGTTCTTC.

The chain combines TRBV6-1 with TRBJ1-2; weak D call: TRBD1 (6 bases). Looked up from germline, CDR1 is MNHNS and CDR2 is SASEGT. CDR3 length: 15 amino acids. The germline V and J ends were trimmed by 1 base and 4 bases, with 13 bases remaining between them. The CDR3 region is CASSEGSPGVYGYTF. The DNA for the CDR3 is TGTGCCAGCAGTGAAGGGTCGCCAGGGGTCTATGGCTACACCTTC.

J is TRBJ2-2 and V is TRBV6-6; the D is unclear. This CDR3 region has 13 residues. CDR1 and CDR2 from the germline V gene are MNHNY and SVGAGI (reference sequence). V shed 0 bases and J shed 7 bases, with 6 bases lying between them. The CDR3 spells CASSYSPGGELFF. DNA for the CDR3: TGTGCCAGCAGTTACTCGCCCGGCGGGGAGCTGTTTTTT.

This clone is a singleton in its sample. V gene TRBV10-2 combines with J gene TRBJ2-3; 10 bases agree with TRBD2. The CDR3 covers 15 residues. Losses at the gene ends were 2 bases for V and 3 bases for J; bases not matched to a gene: 2. CDR1 and CDR2 (germline): WSHSY, SAAADI. CDR3 DNA: TGCGCCAGCAGTGAGGCTAGCGGGAGTACAGATACGCAGTATTTT. Amino acids: CASSEASGSTDTQYF.

This clone has only one observation. The J gene is TRBJ2-7, the V gene TRBV7-2; 9 bases fit TRBD2. The length of the CDR3 is 14 residues. Germline values: CDR1 SGHTA, CDR2 FQGNSA. V was clipped by 2 bases and J by 5 bases; unmatched bases: 4. The DNA for the CDR3 is TGTGCCAGCAGCTTAAGCGGGAGGTACAACGAGCAGTACTTC. It is translated as CASSLSGRYNEQYF.

The chain uses TRBV2 and TRBJ2-3, with 7 bases identical to TRBD2. The CDR3 is 15 residues long. V shed 7 bases, J shed 8 bases, and the junction held 15 bases outside the gene matches. From germline, CDR1 is SNHLY and CDR2 FYNNEI. Here the CDR3 reads CASIGLAGGRGTQYF. The CDR3 DNA reads as TGTGCCAGCATCGGATTGGCTGGCGGGAGAGGTACGCAGTATTTT.

The V call is TRBV19, the J call TRBJ2-5, with 9 bases fitting TRBD2. The CDR3 is 15 residues long. The germline gives CDR1 LNHDA, CDR2 SQIVND (reference sequence). The V segment lost 4 bases and the J segment 5 bases; nucleotides outside the gene matches: 8. This chain's CDR3 is CASSNRLAGLETQYF. DNA of the CDR3: TGTGCCAGTAGTAACCGGCTAGCGGGACTTGAGACCCAGTACTTC. Full variable domain (rest looked up from reference TRBV19 and TRBJ2-5): DGGITQSPKYLFRKEGQNVTLSCEQNLNHDAMYWYRQDPGQGLRLIYYSQIVNDFQKGDIAEGYSVSREKKESFPLTVTSAQKNPTAFYLCASSNRLAGLETQYFGPGTRLLVL.

This chain connects TRBV15 to TRBJ1-4; D unresolved. Germline V gene data show CDR1 as LNHNV and CDR2 as YYDKDF (reference sequence). Trimming stripped 4 bases from V and 8 bases from J, with 14 bases between. The CDR3 is made up of 14 amino acids. The CDR3, as DNA: TGTGCCACCAGCAACCCCGGGCCAGCAGAAAAACTGTTTTTT. Translating gives CATSNPGPAEKLFF. The full variable domain, with the rest looked up from reference TRBV15 and TRBJ1-4, is DAMVIQNPRYQVTQFGKPVTLSCSQTLNHNVMYWYQQKSSQAPKLLFHYYDKDFNNEADTPDNFQSRRPNTSFCFLDIRSPGLGDTAMYLCATSNPGPAEKLFFGSGTQLSVL.

This chain links TRBV3-1 (or the pseudogene TRBV3-2) with TRBJ2-7; D unclear. The CDR3 extends over 13 amino acids. The V end was cut by 2 bases, the J end by 3 bases, with 8 bases between. Germline values: CDR1 LGHDT, CDR2 YNNKEL (reference sequence). The CDR3 nucleotides read TGTGCCAGCAGCCAACAGTCAGGCTACGAGCAGTACTTC. Its protein is CASSQQSGYEQYF.